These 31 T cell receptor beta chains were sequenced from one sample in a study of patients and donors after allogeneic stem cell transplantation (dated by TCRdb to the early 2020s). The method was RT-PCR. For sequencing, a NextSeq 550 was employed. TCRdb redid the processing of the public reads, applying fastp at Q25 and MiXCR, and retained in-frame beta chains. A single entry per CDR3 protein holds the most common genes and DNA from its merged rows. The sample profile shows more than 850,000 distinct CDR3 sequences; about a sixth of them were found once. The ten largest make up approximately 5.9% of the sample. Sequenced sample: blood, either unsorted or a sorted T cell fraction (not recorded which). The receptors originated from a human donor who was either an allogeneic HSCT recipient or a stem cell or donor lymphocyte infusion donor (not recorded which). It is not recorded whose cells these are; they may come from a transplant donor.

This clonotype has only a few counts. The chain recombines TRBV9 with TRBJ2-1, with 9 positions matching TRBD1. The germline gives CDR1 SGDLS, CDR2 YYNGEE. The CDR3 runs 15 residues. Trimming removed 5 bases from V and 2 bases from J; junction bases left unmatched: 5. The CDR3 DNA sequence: TGTGCCAGCAGTGGACAGGGGACCCCCTACAATGAGCAGTTCTTC. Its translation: CASSGQGTPYNEQFF.

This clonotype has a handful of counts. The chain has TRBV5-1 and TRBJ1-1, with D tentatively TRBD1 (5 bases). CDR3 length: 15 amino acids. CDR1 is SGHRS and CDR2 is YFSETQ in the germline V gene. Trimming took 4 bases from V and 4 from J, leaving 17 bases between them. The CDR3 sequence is CASSHARVVVTEAFF. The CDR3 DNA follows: TGCGCCAGCAGCCATGCCAGGGTTGTTGTCACTGAAGCTTTCTTT.

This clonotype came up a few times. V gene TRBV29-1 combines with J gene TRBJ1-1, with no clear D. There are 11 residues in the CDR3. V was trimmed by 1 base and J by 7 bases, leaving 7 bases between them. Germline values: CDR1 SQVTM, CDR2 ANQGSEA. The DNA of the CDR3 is TGCAGCGTTGAAGGCAGCGGTGAAGCTTTCTTT. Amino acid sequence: CSVEGSGEAFF. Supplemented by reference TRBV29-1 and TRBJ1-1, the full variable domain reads SAVISQKPSRDICQRGTSLTIQCQVDSQVTMMFWYRQQPGQSLTLIATANQGSEATYESGFVIDKFPISRPNLTFSTLTVSNMSPEDSSIYLCSVEGSGEAFFGQGTRLTVV.

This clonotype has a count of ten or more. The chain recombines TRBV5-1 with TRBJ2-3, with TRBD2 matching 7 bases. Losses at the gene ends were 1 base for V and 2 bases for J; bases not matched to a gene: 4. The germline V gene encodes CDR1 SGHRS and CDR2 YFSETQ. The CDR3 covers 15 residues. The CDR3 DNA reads TGCGCCAGCAGCTTGTCTAGCGGACCCACAGATACGCAGTATTTT. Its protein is CASSLSSGPTDTQYF.

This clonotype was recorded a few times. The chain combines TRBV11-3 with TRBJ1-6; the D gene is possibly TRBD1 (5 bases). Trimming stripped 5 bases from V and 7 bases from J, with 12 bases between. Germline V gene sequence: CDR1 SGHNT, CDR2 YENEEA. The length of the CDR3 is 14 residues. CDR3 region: CASSPTGPNSPLHF. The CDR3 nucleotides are TGTGCCAGCAGCCCCACGGGGCCCAATTCACCCCTCCACTTT. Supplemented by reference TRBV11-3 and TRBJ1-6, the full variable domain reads EAGVVQSPRYKIIEKKQPVAFWCNPISGHNTLYWYLQNLGQGPELLIRYENEEAVDDSQLPKDRFSAERLKGVDSTLKIQPAELGDSAVYLCASSPTGPNSPLHFGNGTRLTVT.

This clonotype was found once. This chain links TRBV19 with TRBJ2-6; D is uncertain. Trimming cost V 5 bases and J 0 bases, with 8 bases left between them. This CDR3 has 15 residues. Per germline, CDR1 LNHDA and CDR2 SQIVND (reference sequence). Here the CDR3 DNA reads TGTGCCAGTAGTTGGCTTCCCTCTGGGGCCAACGTCCTGACTTTC. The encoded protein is CASSWLPSGANVLTF.

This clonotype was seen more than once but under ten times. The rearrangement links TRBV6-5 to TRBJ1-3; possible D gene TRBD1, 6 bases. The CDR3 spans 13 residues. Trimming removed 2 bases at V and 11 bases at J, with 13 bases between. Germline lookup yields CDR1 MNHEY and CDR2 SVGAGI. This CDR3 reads CASSYTGKRPIYF. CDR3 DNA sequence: TGTGCCAGCAGTTACACAGGGAAACGCCCCATATATTTT.

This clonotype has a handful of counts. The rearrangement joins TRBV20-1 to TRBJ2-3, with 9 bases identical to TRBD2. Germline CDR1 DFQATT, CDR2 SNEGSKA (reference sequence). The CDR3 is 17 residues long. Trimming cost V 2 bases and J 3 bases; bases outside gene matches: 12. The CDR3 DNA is TGCAGTGCTAGACCTACACCGCGACTAGCGGAGACAGATACGCAGTATTTT. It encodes CSARPTPRLAETDTQYF.

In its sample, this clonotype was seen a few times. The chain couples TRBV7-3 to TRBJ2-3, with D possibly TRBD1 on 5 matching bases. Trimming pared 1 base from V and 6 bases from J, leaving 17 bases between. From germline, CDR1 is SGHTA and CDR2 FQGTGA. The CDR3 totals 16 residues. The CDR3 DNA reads TGTGCCAGCAGCTTAAGGGGCTGGCAGGGTAGGGATACGCAGTATTTT. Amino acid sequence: CASSLRGWQGRDTQYF.

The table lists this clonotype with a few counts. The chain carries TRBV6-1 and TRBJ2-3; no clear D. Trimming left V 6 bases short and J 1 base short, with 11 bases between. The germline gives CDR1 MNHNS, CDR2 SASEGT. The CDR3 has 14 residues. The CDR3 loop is CASSSPAGTDTQYF. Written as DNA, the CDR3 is TGTGCCAGCAGCTCCCCCGCTGGCACAGATACGCAGTATTTT.

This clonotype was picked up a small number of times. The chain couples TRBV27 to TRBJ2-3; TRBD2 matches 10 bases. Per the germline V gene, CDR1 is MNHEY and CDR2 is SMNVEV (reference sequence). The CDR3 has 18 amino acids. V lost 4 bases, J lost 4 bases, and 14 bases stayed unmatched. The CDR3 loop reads CASSSPGLARSKADTQYF. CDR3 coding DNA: TGTGCCAGCAGTTCACCGGGACTAGCGCGCTCAAAGGCAGATACGCAGTATTTT.

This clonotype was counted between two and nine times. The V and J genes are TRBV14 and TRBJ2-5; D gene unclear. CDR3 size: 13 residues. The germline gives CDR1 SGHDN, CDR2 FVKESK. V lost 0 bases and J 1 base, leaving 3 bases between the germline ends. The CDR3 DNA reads TGTGCCAGCAGCCAAGAACTCCAAGAGACCCAGTACTTC. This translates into CASSQELQETQYF. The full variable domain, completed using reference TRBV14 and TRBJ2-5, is EAGVTQFPSHSVIEKGQTVTLRCDPISGHDNLYWYRRVMGKEIKFLLHFVKESKQDESGMPNNRFLAERTGGTYSTLKVQPAELEDSGVYFCASSQELQETQYFGPGTRLLVL.

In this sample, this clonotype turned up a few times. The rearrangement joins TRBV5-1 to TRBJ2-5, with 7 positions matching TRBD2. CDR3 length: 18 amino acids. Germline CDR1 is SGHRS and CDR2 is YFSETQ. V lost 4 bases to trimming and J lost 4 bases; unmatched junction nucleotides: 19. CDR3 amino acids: CASSPWSSGSLDGETQYF. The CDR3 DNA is TGCGCCAGCAGCCCCTGGTCTAGCGGTTCTCTAGATGGAGAGACCCAGTACTTC.

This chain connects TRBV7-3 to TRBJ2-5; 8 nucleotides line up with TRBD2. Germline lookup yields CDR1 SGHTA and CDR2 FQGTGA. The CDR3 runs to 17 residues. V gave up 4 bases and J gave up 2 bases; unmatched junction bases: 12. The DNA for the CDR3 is TGTGCCAGCAGCTCACCCCCCGGGACTAGTAGACAAGAGACCCAGTACTTC. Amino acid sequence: CASSSPPGTSRQETQYF.

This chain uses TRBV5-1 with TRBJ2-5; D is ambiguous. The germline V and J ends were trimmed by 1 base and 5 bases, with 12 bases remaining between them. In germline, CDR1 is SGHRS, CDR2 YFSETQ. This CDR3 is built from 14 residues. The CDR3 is CASSLLRLRETQYF. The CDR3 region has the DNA TGCGCCAGCAGCTTGCTGAGGCTAAGGGAGACCCAGTACTTC.

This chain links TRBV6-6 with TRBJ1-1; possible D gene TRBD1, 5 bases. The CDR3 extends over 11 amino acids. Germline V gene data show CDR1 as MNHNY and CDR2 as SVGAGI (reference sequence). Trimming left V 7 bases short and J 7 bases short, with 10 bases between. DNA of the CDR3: TGTGCCAGCAACGATGGGGGTGAAGCTTTCTTT. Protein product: CASNDGGEAFF.

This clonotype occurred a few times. The CDR3 nucleotides read TGCAGTGCTAGAGAGTCCCCCACCTCTTTTGCGGGAGATAAGAATGAGCAGTTCTTC. This encodes CSARESPTSFAGDKNEQFF. The chain links TRBV20-1 to TRBJ2-1; 7 nucleotides match TRBD2. The CDR3 is 19 amino acids. CDR1 DFQATT and CDR2 SNEGSKA come from the germline V gene (reference sequence). The J segment lost 7 bases and the V segment lost 0 bases, leaving 21 bases of the junction unmatched.

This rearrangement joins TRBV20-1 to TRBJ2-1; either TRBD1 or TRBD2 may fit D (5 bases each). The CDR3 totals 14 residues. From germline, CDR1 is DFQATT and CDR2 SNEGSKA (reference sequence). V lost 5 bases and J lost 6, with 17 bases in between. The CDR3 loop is CSAEGTEAPNEQFF. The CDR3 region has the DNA TGCAGTGCTGAGGGGACGGAAGCTCCCAATGAGCAGTTCTTC.

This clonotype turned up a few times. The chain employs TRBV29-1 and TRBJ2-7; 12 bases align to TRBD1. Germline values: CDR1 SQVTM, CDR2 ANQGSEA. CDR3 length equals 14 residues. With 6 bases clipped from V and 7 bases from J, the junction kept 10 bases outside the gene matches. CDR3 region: CSVDPGTGGGEQYF. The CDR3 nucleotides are TGCAGCGTCGACCCCGGGACAGGGGGCGGTGAGCAGTACTTC.

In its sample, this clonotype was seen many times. The chain's CDR3 is CASSYGRGGSYNEQFF. CDR3 sequence (DNA): TGTGCCAGCAGCTATGGTCGGGGGGGCTCCTACAATGAGCAGTTCTTC. The rearrangement joins TRBV12-3 or TRBV12-4 to TRBJ2-1, with 8 nucleotides matching TRBD2. The CDR3 extends over 16 amino acids. Trimming took 6 bases from V and 0 from J; bases not matched to a gene: 7.

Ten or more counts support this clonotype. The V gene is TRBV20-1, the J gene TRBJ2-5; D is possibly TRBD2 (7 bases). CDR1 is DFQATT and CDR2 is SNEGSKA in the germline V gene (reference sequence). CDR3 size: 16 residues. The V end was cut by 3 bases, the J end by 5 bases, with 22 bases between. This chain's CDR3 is CSASGRGGGNEETQYF. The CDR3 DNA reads TGCAGTGCTAGCGGGAGAGGGGGGGGGAACGAGGAGACCCAGTACTTC.

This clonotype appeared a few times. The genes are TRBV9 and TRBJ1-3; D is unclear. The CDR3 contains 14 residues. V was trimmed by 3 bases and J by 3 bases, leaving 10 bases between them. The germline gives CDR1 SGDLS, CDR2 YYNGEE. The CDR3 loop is CASSAVNLGNTIYF. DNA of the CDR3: TGTGCCAGCAGCGCGGTAAATCTTGGAAACACCATATATTTT.

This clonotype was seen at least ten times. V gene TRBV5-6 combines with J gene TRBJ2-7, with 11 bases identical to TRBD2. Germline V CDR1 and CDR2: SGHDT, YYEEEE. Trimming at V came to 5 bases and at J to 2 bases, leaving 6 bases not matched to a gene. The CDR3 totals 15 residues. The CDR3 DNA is TGTGCCAGCAGTCGACTAGCGGGGAAAACCTACGAGCAGTACTTC. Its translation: CASSRLAGKTYEQYF.

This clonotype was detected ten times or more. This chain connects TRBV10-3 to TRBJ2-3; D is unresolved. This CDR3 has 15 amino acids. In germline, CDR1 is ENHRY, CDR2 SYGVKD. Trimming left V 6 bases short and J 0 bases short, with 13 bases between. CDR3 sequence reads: CAISARDLSTDTQYF. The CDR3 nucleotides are TGTGCCATCAGCGCAAGAGATCTAAGCACAGATACGCAGTATTTT.

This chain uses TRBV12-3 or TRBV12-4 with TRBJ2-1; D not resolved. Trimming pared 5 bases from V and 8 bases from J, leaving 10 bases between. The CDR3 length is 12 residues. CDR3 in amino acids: CASSRPWDEQFF. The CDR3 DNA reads TGTGCCAGCAGTCGACCCTGGGATGAGCAGTTCTTC.

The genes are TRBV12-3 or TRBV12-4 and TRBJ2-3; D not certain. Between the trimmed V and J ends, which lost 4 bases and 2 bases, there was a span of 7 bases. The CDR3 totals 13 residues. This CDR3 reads CASSSYYTDTQYF. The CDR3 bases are TGTGCCAGCAGTTCATATTACACAGATACGCAGTATTTT.

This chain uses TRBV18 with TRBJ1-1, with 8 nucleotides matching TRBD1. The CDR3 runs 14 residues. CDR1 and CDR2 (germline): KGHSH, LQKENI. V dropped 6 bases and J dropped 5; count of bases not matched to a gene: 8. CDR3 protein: CASSVRTGPTEAFF. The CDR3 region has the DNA TGTGCCAGCTCGGTAAGGACAGGGCCGACTGAAGCTTTCTTT.

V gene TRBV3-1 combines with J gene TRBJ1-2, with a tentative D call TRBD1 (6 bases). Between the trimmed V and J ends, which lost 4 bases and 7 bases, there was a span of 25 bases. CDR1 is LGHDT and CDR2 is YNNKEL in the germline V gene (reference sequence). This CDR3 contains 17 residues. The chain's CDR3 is CASSPTFGQGRSSGYTF. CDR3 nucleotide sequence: TGTGCCAGCAGCCCGACCTTCGGGCAGGGGAGGAGTAGTGGCTACACCTTC.

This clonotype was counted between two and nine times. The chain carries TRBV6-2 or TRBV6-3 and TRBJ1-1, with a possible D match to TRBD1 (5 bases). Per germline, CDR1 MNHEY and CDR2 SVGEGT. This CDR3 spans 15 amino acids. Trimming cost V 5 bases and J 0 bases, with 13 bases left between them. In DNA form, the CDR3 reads TGTGCCAGCAGTCAAACCGGACACCTGAACACTGAAGCTTTCTTT. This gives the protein CASSQTGHLNTEAFF.

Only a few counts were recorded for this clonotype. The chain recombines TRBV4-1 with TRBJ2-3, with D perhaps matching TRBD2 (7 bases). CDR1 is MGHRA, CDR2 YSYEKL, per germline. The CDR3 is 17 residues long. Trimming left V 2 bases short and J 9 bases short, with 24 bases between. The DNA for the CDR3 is TGCGCCAGCAGCCAACGAAGTGGCGGGGGCCCATTGGAGACGCAGTATTTT. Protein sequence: CASSQRSGGGPLETQYF.

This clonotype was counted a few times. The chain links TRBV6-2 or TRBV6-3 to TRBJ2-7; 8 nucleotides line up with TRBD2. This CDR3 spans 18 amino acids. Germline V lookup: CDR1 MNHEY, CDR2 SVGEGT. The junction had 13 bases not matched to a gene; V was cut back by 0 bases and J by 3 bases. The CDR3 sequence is CASSYSIHSSGGHYEQYF. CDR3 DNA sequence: TGTGCCAGCAGTTACTCGATCCATTCCAGCGGGGGTCACTACGAGCAGTACTTC.